The rows below give T cell receptor beta chains drawn from one sample of a study of blood T cell repertoires in COVID-19. Some clones are missing from TCRdb's copy, which holds only in-frame ones; the method was immunoSEQ multiplex PCR. This table has more than 15,000 clones, around 83% appearing once. Input material: peripheral blood. The receptor set was obtained from a human donor with active COVID-19. The donor label of this sample is uncertain. Both conserved end residues are part of each CDR3. The D gene is left open where the match is weak. Expanded clones are given a class, and other clones once, few, many or no size at all.

>TRBV5-1|TRBJ1-5|-|-|14
CASSLAGGNQPQHF
TGCGCCAGCAGCTTGGCCGGGGGGAATCAGCCCCAGCATTTT
>TRBV3-1/TRBV3-2|TRBJ1-2|-|once|15
CASSQVPARGYGYTF
TGTGCCAGCAGCCAAGTGCCGGCGCGCGGCTATGGCTACACCTTC
>TRBV5-8|TRBJ2-1|TRBD2|few|13
CARGGVSYNEQFF
TGTGCCAGGGGGGGGGTCTCCTACAATGAGCAGTTCTTC
>TRBV7-3|TRBJ2-3|TRBD2|-|14
CASSRTSGTDTQYF
TGTGCCAGCAGCCGAACTAGCGGCACAGATACGCAGTATTTT
>TRBV27|TRBJ2-5|-|-|17
CASSPTLLTGLQETQYF
TGTGCCAGCAGCCCGACCCTCCTTACCGGACTCCAAGAGACCCAGTACTTC
>TRBV11-2|TRBJ2-1|TRBD2|-|16
CASSYGLAGGLNEQFF
TGTGCCAGCAGCTACGGACTAGCGGGGGGGCTCAATGAGCAGTTCTTC
>TRBV7-9|TRBJ1-2|-|-|14
CASSFVRGGYGYTF
TGTGCCAGCAGCTTCGTCAGGGGTGGCTATGGCTACACCTTC
>TRBV29-1|TRBJ1-4|TRBD1|-|15
CSAGTGEPQEWKLFF
TGCAGCGCAGGGACAGGGGAGCCCCAGGAGTGGAAACTGTTTTTT
>TRBV10-2|TRBJ2-7|TRBD1|-|13
CASRGQGAYEQYF
TGCGCCAGCCGGGGACAGGGGGCTTACGAGCAGTACTTC
>TRBV5-1|TRBJ2-5|-|-|12
CASSRELETQYF
TGCGCCAGCAGCAGGGAGTTGGAGACCCAGTACTTC
>TRBV7-2|TRBJ2-7|-|-|14
CASSLVSLSYEQYF
TGTGCCAGCAGCTTAGTAAGCCTCTCCTACGAGCAGTACTTC
>TRBV10-3|TRBJ1-2|TRBD1|-|15
CAISQGARKNYGYTF
TGTGCCATCAGCCAGGGGGCTCGCAAAAACTATGGCTACACCTTC